This TCR beta chain comes out of a study of PD-1 blockade in classical Hodgkin lymphoma. About the research overall: Patients were administered nivolumab (3 mg/kg intravenously) every 2 weeks.

The ends were cut back, 7 bases at V and 7 bases at J, with 16 bases in the middle. The CDR3 contains 14 residues. Germline V gene lookup returns CDR1 MNHNS and CDR2 SASEGT. Each and every patient relapsed after autologous stem cell transplantation, and patients got differing brentuximab vedotin exposure. General study results and limits: Relative to healthy donors, newly diagnosed patients reportedly had lower baseline TCR diversity, which was reported as lower still in relapsed/refractory patients.

Sequencing was performed with immunoSEQ multiplex PCR; in TCRdb, only in-frame clones are kept and a portion is missing. The table has about 15,000 clones, over 80% seen once. Worth noting for this clone: Its antigen is not known.

The sample consisted of peripheral blood mononuclear cells (PBMCs), taken before the second cycle of nivolumab. This chain uses TRBV6-1 with TRBJ1-4, with D possibly matching TRBD1 (6 bases). This TCR derives from a human donor with classical Hodgkin lymphoma. In DNA form, the CDR3 reads TGTGCCAGCAAAAAACCGGGACAAGGTGAAAAACTGTTTTTT. Translating it yields CASKKPGQGEKLFF.